This T cell receptor (beta chain) was obtained from a study of blood T cell repertoires in COVID-19 (TCRdb year 2020). Study-wide context: The collaborator samples originated in the United States, Italy and Spain and spanned the acute and convalescent phases of COVID-19. Samples came from the ongoing ImmuneRACE study (first 160 participants) plus 1,254 subjects from 6 global collaborators. Where HLA class I and class II types were available, the types were taken from metadata supplied by the sample provider, not from assay-based typing. Deeply sampled blood TCRbeta repertoires from subjects exposed to, actively infected with, or recovered from COVID-19 were included in the dataset. The repertoires were released in a freely available public database meant as a resource for research on the immune response to SARS-CoV-2. Nearly every sample came with metadata listing a de-identified subject ID, COVID-19 status, age in years and sex. The material from the prospective study consisted of cDNA or gDNA derived from T cells, B-cell-depleted T cells, or PBMCs.

The immunoSEQ Assay, a bias-controlled multiplex PCR, was used to amplify TCRbeta CDR3 regions from genomic DNA. In the original analysis: Nucleated cell counts per sample were estimated from amplification of reference gene primers within the assay. To quantify the absolute abundance of each unique TCRbeta CDR3 rearrangement, sequence reads were collapsed and filtered. For each sample, productive Simpson clonality was calculated as the square root of Simpson's diversity index over productive rearrangements. The table was pulled from immuneACCESS by TCRdb, which kept in-frame rearrangements only. Such tables lose some clones; where checked, under half of the loss comes from unresolved V genes, and the rest has no known cause. The V and J calls and clone size come from that table; D and trimming were worked out from the DNA. The sample table contains over 300,000 clones; only one count was recorded for roughly 90% of them. About 6.5% of the sample goes to the ten largest clones.

CDR1 and CDR2 (LNHNV, YYDKDF) derive from the germline V gene (reference sequence). The CDR3 holds 15 amino acids from the cysteine to the phenylalanine. Just CDR3 DNA is preserved here, 45 bases in frame from base 1. The junction carries 14 bases between V and J, which are trimmed by 8 bases and 0 bases respectively. Collaborating institutions collected whole blood in K2EDTA tubes following their own protocols. For TCRbeta analysis, collaborators shipped samples as frozen whole blood, isolated PBMCs, or DNA extracted from either of those sample types. Worth noting for this clone: Its recognized antigen is unknown. One base away there is no much larger clone; base qualities are not given.

Points the paper makes about the study in general: Clinical and demographic metadata were provided uncurated, with the amount varying by source and participant.

The TCR was taken from a man between 18 and 29 years old with active or convalescent COVID-19. The chain was built from TRBV15 and TRBJ1-3; a weak D assignment points to TRBD1 (6 bases agree). Sequencing was performed on peripheral blood. Read as DNA, the sequence is TGTGCCACCGGGGAGGGGGAATACTCTGGAAACACCATATATTTT. Its amino acids are CATGEGEYSGNTIYF. The full variable domain, with segments outside the CDR3 supplied by the reference TRBV15 and TRBJ1-3 proteins, appears as DAMVIQNPRYQVTQFGKPVTLSCSQTLNHNVMYWYQQKSSQAPKLLFHYYDKDFNNEADTPDNFQSRRPNTSFCFLDIRSPGLGDTAMYLCATGEGEYSGNTIYFGEGSWLTVV.